This paragraph reports one T cell receptor beta chain. This record belongs to a study of blood T cell repertoires in COVID-19. Background on the study: The analysed material was cDNA or gDNA that came from T cells, B-cell-depleted T cells, or PBMCs.

Assay used: immunoSEQ multiplex PCR; TCRdb lists only in-frame clones, some missing. The data hold around 95,000 clones, with 75% to 95% observed a single time. The CDR3 runs 16 residues. The J segment lost 7 bases and the V segment lost 8 bases, leaving 19 bases of the junction unmatched. CDR1 is SGHRS and CDR2 is YFSETQ in the germline V gene. The genes are TRBV5-1 and TRBJ1-2, with TRBD1 matching 8 bases. This TCR derives from a man aged 50-60 years with acute or convalescent COVID-19. Material for sequencing was peripheral blood. The CDR3 region is CASPRDRRPLPLGYTF. The CDR3 DNA follows: TGCGCCAGTCCGCGGGACAGGCGGCCTCTCCCTCTTGGCTACACCTTC.